This note documents a single TCR beta chain sequence. The record originates from a study of blood T cell repertoires in COVID-19. As for the study in general: COVID-19 samples, acute and convalescent, were from the United States, Italy and Spain.

Germline V lookup: CDR1 SEHNR, CDR2 FQNEAQ (reference sequence). V gave up 1 base and J gave up 7 bases; unmatched junction bases: 11. The CDR3 length is 17 residues. As originally analysed: Counts of nucleated cells, estimated from reference gene primer amplification, were obtained. Some clones are missing from TCRdb's copy, which holds only in-frame ones; the method was immunoSEQ multiplex PCR. V and J calls and clone size are copied from that table; D and trimming were computed from the DNA. Of nearly 50,000 clones detected, approximately 87% appear once; the ten largest clones hold 2.1%. The specimen was peripheral blood. The receptor was isolated from a woman older than 75 with COVID-19, enrolled during active disease. This rearrangement joins TRBV7-9 to TRBJ2-1; 9 bases are shared with TRBD2. CDR3 DNA sequence: TGTGCCAGCAGCTTAGTGCGCGTGCGGGAGGGTCGGAATGAGCAGTTCTTC. This sequence encodes CASSLVRVREGRNEQFF. Complete variable domain (other parts from reference TRBV7-9 and TRBJ2-1): DTGVSQNPRHKITKRGQNVTFRCDPISEHNRLYWYRQTLGQGPEFLTYFQNEAQLEKSRLLSDRFSAERPKGSFSTLEIQRTEQGDSAMYLCASSLVRVREGRNEQFFGPGTRLTVL.